A single sample is the source of the 10 T cell receptor beta chains below, sequenced in a study of identical twins. Each CDR3 protein is one row after TCRdb ran MiXCR on the 5' RACE reads. The sample shows roughly 710,000 distinct CDR3 sequences, less than 7% of them seen only once. Sequenced: naive T cells sorted from blood. Receptors were obtained from a man aged 18 to 35 in good health.

This clonotype was found many times. The chain links TRBV10-3 to TRBJ2-2; D is unclear. V gave up 10 bases and J gave up 6 bases, with 9 bases separating them. The germline CDR1 and CDR2 sequences are ENHRY and SYGVKD. The CDR3 length is 11 residues. CDR3 in DNA: TGTGCCACCGGTCGGGCCGGGGAGCTGTTTTTT. It specifies CATGRAGELFF.

Only a few counts were recorded for this clonotype. This chain links TRBV6-1 with TRBJ1-2; D may be TRBD1 (6 bases). CDR1 and CDR2 (germline): MNHNS, SASEGT. Between the trimmed V and J ends, which lost 6 bases and 2 bases, there was a span of 10 bases. The CDR3 extends over 13 amino acids. CDR3 sequence: CASSEDRNYGYTF. The CDR3 bases are TGTGCCAGCAGCGAGGACAGAAACTATGGCTACACCTTC.

V usage is TRBV20-1 and J usage is TRBJ2-4; perhaps TRBD2 as D (7 bases). Between the trimmed V and J ends, which lost 0 bases and 2 bases, there was a span of 14 bases. This CDR3 comprises 16 residues. The germline V gene has CDR1 DFQATT and CDR2 SNEGSKA (reference sequence). The CDR3 DNA reads TGCAGTGCTAGAGATCTGGGAGGGGGAACCAAAAACATTCAGTACTTC. This gives the protein CSARDLGGGTKNIQYF.

The chain combines TRBV5-1 with TRBJ2-5; 7 positions match TRBD1. The CDR3 sequence is 15 residues long. V shed 4 bases and J 3 bases; nucleotides not matched to a gene: 9. Germline values: CDR1 SGHRS, CDR2 YFSETQ. CDR3 protein: CASSPTDRVEETQYF. The CDR3, as DNA: TGCGCCAGCAGCCCCACCGACAGGGTTGAAGAGACCCAGTACTTC.

This clonotype was recorded at least ten times. This chain connects TRBV5-1 to TRBJ2-1, with 13 bases identical to TRBD2. Germline V lookup: CDR1 SGHRS, CDR2 YFSETQ. Trimming cost V 4 bases and J 5 bases; bases outside gene matches: 9. The CDR3 spans 17 residues. In nucleotides, the CDR3 is TGCGCCAGCAGCGAAGGACTAGCGGGAGAAGGCGACAATGAGCAGTTCTTC. This encodes CASSEGLAGEGDNEQFF.

This clonotype has at least ten counts. The DNA is left out, because the CDR3 cannot be placed on it with certainty; the CDR3 is given as TCRdb lists it. The chain employs TRBV29-1 and TRBJ2-6. The CDR3 numbers 17 amino acids, ends counted. From germline, CDR1 is SQVTM and CDR2 ANQGSEA. CDR3: CSVELWEWVSGANVLTF.

This clonotype was counted a few times. V gene TRBV7-6 combines with J gene TRBJ2-1; D remains unclear. V was pared by 5 bases and J by 7 bases, with 24 bases between. Looked up from germline, CDR1 is SGHVS and CDR2 is FNYEAQ. CDR3 length: 17 residues. This chain's CDR3 is CASSPSGWGDWVNEQFF. The CDR3 DNA follows: TGTGCCAGCAGCCCATCTGGATGGGGTGATTGGGTTAATGAGCAGTTCTTC.

This clonotype was seen a handful of times. The CDR3 spells CACGQGADQPQHF. The CDR3 coding sequence is TGTGCCTGTGGTCAGGGGGCGGATCAGCCCCAGCATTTT. The chain is built from TRBV30 and TRBJ1-5; 8 bases agree with TRBD1. Germline V lookup: CDR1 GTSNPN, CDR2 SVGIG (reference sequence). This CDR3 is built from 13 residues. V lost 6 bases and J lost 5; bases outside the gene matches: 6.

This clonotype was detected ten times or more. This chain uses TRBV5-1 with TRBJ1-5, with 8 nucleotides matching TRBD1. Germline V CDR1 and CDR2: SGHRS, YFSETQ. V was clipped by 1 base and J by 7 bases; unmatched bases: 7. CDR3 length equals 15 residues. The CDR3 DNA reads TGCGCCAGCAGCTTGACAGGGGGTCCCACACAGCCCCAGCATTTT. Amino acid sequence: CASSLTGGPTQPQHF.

Only a few counts were recorded for this clonotype. A junction end diverges from the germline sequence, so it may reflect a read error. The chain employs TRBV7-9 and TRBJ2-1, with TRBD2 matching 9 bases. The germline V gene has CDR1 SEHNR and CDR2 FQNEAQ (reference sequence). The CDR3 runs 13 residues. As DNA, the CDR3 is TGTGCCAGCAGCACCCCTTTGGCGGGAGGGCAACACTTC. This codes for CASSTPLAGGQHF.